This T cell receptor beta chain was profiled in a study of cytomegalovirus exposure and HLA in healthy donors. Study-level points and caveats: There were reportedly fewer N-insertions in an Asian-associated ancestry cluster than the approximately 640-donor mean, in a later analysis.

The PCR contained 60 Vbeta and 13 Jbeta primers. TCRdb keeps only in-frame clones here, not all; method: immunoSEQ multiplex PCR. The sample includes more than 130,000 clones, 80% of them seen just once. On this clone: Its cognate antigen is unknown.

The CDR3 runs 14 residues. V lost 3 bases, J lost 3 bases, and 2 bases stayed unmatched. Germline CDR1 is MNHEY and CDR2 is SMNVEV (reference sequence). The specimen was PBMCs. This TCR was sampled from a male donor in good health and CMV-seronegative. The rearrangement uses TRBV27 and TRBJ1-5, with TRBD1 matching over 7 bases. DNA for the CDR3: TGTGCCAGCAGTTTGACAGGGAACAATCAGCCCCAGCATTTT. It is translated as CASSLTGNNQPQHF.